The clone carrying this T cell receptor (beta chain) showed up many times. The authors defined stable hyperthyroidism as no ophthalmopathy within 18 months of follow-up. Patients were excluded if they had other autoimmune diseases or uncontrolled infections, and likewise if pregnancy or lactation applied. Sampling about 9.7 ml of fresh peripheral blood provided the PBMCs. Germline CDR1 SGHTA, CDR2 FQGNSA. This CDR3 region has 12 residues. V dropped 8 bases and J dropped 5 bases, with 13 bases sitting between them. Amplification of the TCR beta CDR3 regions used RNA transcripts (as template). RT-PCR with HTBI primers came first, then second-round multiplex PCR. One entry per CDR3 protein, called by TCRdb with MiXCR from the multiplex PCR reads. This sample yields 620,000 or so distinct CDR3 sequences, of which about 20% are seen a single time; around 6.9% belongs to the top ten. The entry originates in a study of Graves' ophthalmopathy and Graves' hyperthyroidism.

This chain connects TRBV7-2 to TRBJ2-7; D not certain. The source material was peripheral blood. The sequence was obtained from a woman aged 18-35 years with stable Graves' hyperthyroidism. Some clones in this sample may be carry-over from other donors' samples. This CDR3 reads CASEGNEDEQYF. CDR3 nucleotides: TGTGCCAGCGAAGGGAACGAGGACGAGCAGTACTTC. Based on the CDR3 plus reference TRBV7-2 and TRBJ2-7, the full variable domain is GAGVSQSPSNKVTEKGKDVELRCDPISGHTALYWYRQSLGQGLEFLIYFQGNSAPDKSGLPSDRFSAERTGGSVSTLTIQRTQQEDSAVYLCASEGNEDEQYFGPGTRLTVT.